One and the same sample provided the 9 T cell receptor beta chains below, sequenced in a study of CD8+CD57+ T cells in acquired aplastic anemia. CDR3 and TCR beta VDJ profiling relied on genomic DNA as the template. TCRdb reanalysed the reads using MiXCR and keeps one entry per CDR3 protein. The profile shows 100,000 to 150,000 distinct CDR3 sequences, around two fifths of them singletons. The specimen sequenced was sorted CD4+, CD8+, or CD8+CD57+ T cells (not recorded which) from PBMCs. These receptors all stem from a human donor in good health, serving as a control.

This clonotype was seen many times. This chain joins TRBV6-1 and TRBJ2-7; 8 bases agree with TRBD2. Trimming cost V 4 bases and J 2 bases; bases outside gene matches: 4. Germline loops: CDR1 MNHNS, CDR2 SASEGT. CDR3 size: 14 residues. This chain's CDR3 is CASSAAGATYEQYF. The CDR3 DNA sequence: TGTGCCAGCAGTGCAGCGGGAGCAACCTACGAGCAGTACTTC.

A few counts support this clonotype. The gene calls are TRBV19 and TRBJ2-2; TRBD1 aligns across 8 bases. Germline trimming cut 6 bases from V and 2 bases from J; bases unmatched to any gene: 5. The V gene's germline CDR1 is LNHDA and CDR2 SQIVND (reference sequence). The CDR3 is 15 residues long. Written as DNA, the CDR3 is TGTGCCAGTAGGATGACAGGGGTTAACACCGGGGAGCTGTTTTTT. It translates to CASRMTGVNTGELFF. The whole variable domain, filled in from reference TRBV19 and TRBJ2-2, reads DGGITQSPKYLFRKEGQNVTLSCEQNLNHDAMYWYRQDPGQGLRLIYYSQIVNDFQKGDIAEGYSVSREKKESFPLTVTSAQKNPTAFYLCASRMTGVNTGELFFGEGSRLTVL.

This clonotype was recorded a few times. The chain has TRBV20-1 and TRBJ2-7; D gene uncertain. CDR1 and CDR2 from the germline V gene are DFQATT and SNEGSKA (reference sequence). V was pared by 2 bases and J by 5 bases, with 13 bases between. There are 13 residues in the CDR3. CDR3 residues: CSARSPMYNEQYF. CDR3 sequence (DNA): TGCAGTGCTAGAAGCCCTATGTACAACGAGCAGTACTTC.

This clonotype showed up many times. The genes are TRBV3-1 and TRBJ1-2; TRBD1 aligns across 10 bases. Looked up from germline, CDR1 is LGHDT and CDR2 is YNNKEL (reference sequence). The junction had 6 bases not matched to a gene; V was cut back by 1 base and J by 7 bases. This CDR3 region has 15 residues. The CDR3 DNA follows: TGTGCCAGCAGCCAAGGGACAGGGGGGATTGGTGGCTACACCTTC. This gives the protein CASSQGTGGIGGYTF.

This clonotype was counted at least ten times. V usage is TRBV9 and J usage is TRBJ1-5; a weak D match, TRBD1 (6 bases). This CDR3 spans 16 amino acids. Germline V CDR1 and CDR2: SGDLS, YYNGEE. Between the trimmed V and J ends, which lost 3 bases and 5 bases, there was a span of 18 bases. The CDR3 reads CASSAGGGTPDQPQHF. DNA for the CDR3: TGTGCCAGCAGCGCCGGGGGGGGGACACCGGATCAGCCCCAGCATTTT.

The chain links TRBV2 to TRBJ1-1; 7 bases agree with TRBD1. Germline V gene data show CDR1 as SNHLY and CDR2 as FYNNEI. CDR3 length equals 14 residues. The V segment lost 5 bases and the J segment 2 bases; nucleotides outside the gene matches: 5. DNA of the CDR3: TGTGCCAGCAGTCCCGGGACAGACAACACTGAAGCTTTCTTT. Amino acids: CASSPGTDNTEAFF. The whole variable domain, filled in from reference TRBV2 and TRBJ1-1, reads EPEVTQTPSHQVTQMGQEVILRCVPISNHLYFYWYRQILGQKVEFLVSFYNNEISEKSEIFDDQFSVERPDGSNFTLKIRSTKLEDSAMYFCASSPGTDNTEAFFGQGTRLTVV.

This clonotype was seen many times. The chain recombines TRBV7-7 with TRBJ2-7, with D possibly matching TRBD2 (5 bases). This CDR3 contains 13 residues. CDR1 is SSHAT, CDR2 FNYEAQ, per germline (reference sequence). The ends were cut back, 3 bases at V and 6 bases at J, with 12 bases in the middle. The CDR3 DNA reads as TGTGCCAGCAGCTTTAGGGAGTCCGCCGAGCAGTACTTC. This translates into CASSFRESAEQYF.

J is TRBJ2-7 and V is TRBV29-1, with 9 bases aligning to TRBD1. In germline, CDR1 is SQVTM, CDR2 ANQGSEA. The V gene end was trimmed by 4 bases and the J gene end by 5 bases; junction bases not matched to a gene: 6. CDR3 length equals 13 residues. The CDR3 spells CSVAATGGDEQYF. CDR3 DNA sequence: TGCAGCGTTGCAGCGACAGGGGGGGACGAGCAGTACTTC.

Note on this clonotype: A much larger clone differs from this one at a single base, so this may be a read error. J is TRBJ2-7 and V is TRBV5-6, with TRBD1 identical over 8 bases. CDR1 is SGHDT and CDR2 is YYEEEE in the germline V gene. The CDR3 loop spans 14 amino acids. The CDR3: CVSSLYRGTYEQYF. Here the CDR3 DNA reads TGTGTCAGCAGCTTGTACAGGGGGACCTACGAGCAGTACTTC.